This T cell receptor (beta chain) was identified in a study of CD8+ T cells in alopecia areata. Whole-study context: Treated patients swallowed 5 to 10 mg of oral tofacitinib twice daily. Study outcomes and limitations: Many of the expanded lesional clones endured in scalp and blood while on tofacitinib. Having one nonresponder leaves uncertain how baseline CD8+ expansion relates to response.

In its sample, this clone was seen a few times. Its antigen is as yet unknown. The authors extracted RNA and reverse transcribed it into cDNA as the sequencing template. Clones were read by immunoSEQ multiplex PCR, and TCRdb kept only the in-frame ones, dropping some. The table records 170,000 or so clones, 50% to 65% of them present only once. As to treatment: oral pan-JAK inhibitor, 5-10 mg twice daily. The starting material was CD8+ T cells sorted from blood, obtained at week 24, from a patient treated with tofacitinib. The TCR comes from a human donor with alopecia areata.

CDR3 protein: CAWSQRGKPDEQFF. In nucleotides, the CDR3 is TGTGCCTGGAGCCAGCGGGGAAAACCAGATGAGCAGTTCTTC. The chain combines TRBV30 with TRBJ2-1; 7 bases agree with TRBD2. The CDR3 covers 14 residues. V was pared by 3 bases and J by 8 bases, with 10 bases of the junction left unmatched. CDR1 is GTSNPN, CDR2 SVGIG, per germline (reference sequence).